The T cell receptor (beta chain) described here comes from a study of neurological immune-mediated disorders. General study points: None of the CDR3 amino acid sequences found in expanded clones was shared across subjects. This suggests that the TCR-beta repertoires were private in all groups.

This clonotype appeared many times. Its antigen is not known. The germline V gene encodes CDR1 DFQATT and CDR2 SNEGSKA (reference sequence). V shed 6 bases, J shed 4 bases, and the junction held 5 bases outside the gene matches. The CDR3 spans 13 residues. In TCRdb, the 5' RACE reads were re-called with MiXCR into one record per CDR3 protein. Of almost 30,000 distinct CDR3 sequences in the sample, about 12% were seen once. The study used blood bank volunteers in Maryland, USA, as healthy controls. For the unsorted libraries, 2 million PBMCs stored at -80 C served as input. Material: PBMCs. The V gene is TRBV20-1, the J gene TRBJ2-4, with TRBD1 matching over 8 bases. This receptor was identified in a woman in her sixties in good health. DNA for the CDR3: TGCAGTGCCACGGACAGGGTTAAAAACATTCAGTACTTC. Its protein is CSATDRVKNIQYF.